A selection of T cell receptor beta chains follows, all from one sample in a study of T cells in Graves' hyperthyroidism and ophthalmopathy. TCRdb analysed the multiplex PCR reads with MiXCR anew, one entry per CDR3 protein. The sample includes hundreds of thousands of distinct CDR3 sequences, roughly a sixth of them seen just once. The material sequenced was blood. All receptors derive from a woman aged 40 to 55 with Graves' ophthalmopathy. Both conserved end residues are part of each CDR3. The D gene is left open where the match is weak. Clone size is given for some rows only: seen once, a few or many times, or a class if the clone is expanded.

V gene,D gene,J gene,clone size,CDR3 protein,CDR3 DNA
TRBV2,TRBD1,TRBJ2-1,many,CASNRQGSNEQFF,TGTGCCAGCAACCGACAGGGTTCTAATGAGCAGTTCTTC
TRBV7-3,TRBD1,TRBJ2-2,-,CASSSTGEDAGELFF,TGTGCCAGCAGCTCGACAGGGGAGGACGCCGGGGAGCTGTTTTTT
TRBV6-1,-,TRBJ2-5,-,CASSEALDTQYF,TGTGCCAGCAGTGAAGCGTTAGATACCCAGTACTTC
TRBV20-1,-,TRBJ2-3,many,CSARDPLGGDTQYF,TGCAGTGCTAGAGACCCCCTCGGAGGAGATACGCAGTATTTT
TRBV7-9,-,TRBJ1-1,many,CASSLGGIGEAFF,TGTGCCAGCAGCTTAGGGGGGATCGGTGAAGCTTTCTTT
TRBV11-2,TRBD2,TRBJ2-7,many,CASSHMTSGSGEQYF,TGTGCCAGCAGCCATATGACTAGCGGGAGTGGCGAGCAGTACTTC
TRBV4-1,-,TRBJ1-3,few,CASSQEQGLGNTIYF,TGCGCCAGCAGCCAAGAGCAGGGGCTGGGAAACACCATATATTTT
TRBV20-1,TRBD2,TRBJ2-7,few,CSARTSAERMYEQYF,TGCAGTGCTAGGACTAGCGCCGAACGGATGTACGAGCAGTACTTC
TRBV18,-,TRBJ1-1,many,CASSPPRGLSTEAFF,TGTGCCAGCTCACCACCGAGAGGGCTAAGCACTGAAGCTTTCTTT
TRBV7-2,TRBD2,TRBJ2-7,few,CASSPAHGRANEQYF,TGTGCCAGCAGCCCCGCCCACGGGAGGGCCAATGAGCAGTACTTC
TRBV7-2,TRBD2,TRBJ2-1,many,CASSISPGLATNEQFF,TGTGCCAGCAGCATTTCCCCGGGACTAGCAACCAATGAGCAGTTCTTC
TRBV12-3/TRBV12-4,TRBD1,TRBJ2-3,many,CASRSQGAPEGDTQYF,TGTGCCAGCAGATCACAGGGGGCTCCTGAGGGAGATACGCAGTATTTT
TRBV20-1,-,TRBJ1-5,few,CSARDMMGRRLAQHF,TGCAGTGCTAGAGATATGATGGGACGGAGGCTGGCCCAGCATTTT
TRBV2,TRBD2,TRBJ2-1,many,CASSTSGRAWGNEQFF,TGTGCCAGCAGTACTAGCGGGAGGGCCTGGGGGAATGAGCAGTTCTTC
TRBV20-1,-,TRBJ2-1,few,CSATGIGGFEQFF,TGCAGTGCTACTGGGATCGGGGGTTTTGAGCAGTTCTTC
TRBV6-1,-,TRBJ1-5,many,CASSGGLGNQPQHF,TGTGCCAGCAGTGGGGGGTTAGGAAATCAGCCCCAGCATTTT
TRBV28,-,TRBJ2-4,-,CASSLGSLPRNIQYF,TGTGCCAGCAGCTTGGGATCTCTTCCCCGAAACATTCAGTACTTC
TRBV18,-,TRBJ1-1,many,CATQLTEMNTEAFF,TGTGCCACACAACTGACAGAGATGAACACTGAAGCTTTCTTT
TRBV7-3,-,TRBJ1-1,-,CASSSQRDTEAFF,TGTGCCAGCAGCTCCCAGAGGGACACTGAAGCTTTCTTT
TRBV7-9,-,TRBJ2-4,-,CASSLQGGSEKNIQYF,TGTGCCAGCAGCTTACAGGGCGGGTCAGAAAAAAACATTCAGTACTTC
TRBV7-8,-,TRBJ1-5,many,CASSLGQFNQPQHF,TGTGCCAGCAGCTTAGGACAGTTCAATCAGCCCCAGCATTTT
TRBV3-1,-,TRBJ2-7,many,CASSQAGASGEQYF,TGTGCCAGCAGCCAAGCGGGGGCTTCCGGCGAGCAGTACTTC
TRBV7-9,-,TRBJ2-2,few,CASSLGEKRELFF,TGTGCCAGCAGCTTAGGGGAGAAGCGGGAGCTGTTTTTT
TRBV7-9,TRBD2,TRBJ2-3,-,CASSPPTGLAGGRTDTQYF,TGTGCCAGCAGCCCCCCCACGGGACTAGCGGGGGGGAGGACAGATACGCAGTATTTT